These 11 T cell receptor beta chains originate from one sample sequenced in a study of regulatory T cells in long-lasting Graves disease (dated by TCRdb to the early 2020s). The protocol used for the library was multiplex PCR. The sequencer was an Illumina HiSeq 4000. iRepertoire HTBI primers and Arm-PCR amplification of CDR3 regions were used to construct TCR beta libraries. In-frame beta chains were kept once TCRdb had trimmed the public reads at Q25 with fastp and called clones with MiXCR. A single entry per CDR3 protein holds the most common genes and DNA from its merged rows. This sample is represented by 350,000 to 450,000 distinct CDR3 sequences; over 14% of them were singletons. The ten largest clones represent approximately 7.8% of the sample. What this sample's time point label stands for: newly diagnosed GD, antithyroid drugs for less than 3 months. For both TCR sequencing and RNA sequencing, RNA was extracted from PBMCs using TRIzol.

These data are also associated with another study on T cells in Graves' hyperthyroidism and ophthalmopathy.

The material sequenced was peripheral blood mononuclear cells (PBMCs), taken at new diagnosis, from a patient treated with antithyroid drugs. These receptor sequences come from a woman in her thirties or forties with Graves disease. Donor details come from another sample of the same person, matched by shared clones.

This clonotype turned up a few times. The genes are TRBV19 and TRBJ1-2; 9 positions agree with TRBD1. CDR3 length: 13 amino acids. After removal of 7 bases from V and 7 bases from J, the junction contained 7 bases not matched to a gene. The germline V gene has CDR1 LNHDA and CDR2 SQIVND (reference sequence). CDR3 amino acids: CASIGQGLSGYTF. The CDR3 coding sequence is TGTGCCAGTATCGGACAGGGGTTGAGTGGCTACACCTTC.

The sample holds many counts of this clonotype. The chain carries TRBV2 and TRBJ1-1, with a weak D call TRBD1 (5 bases). Germline lookup yields CDR1 SNHLY and CDR2 FYNNEI. V gave up 3 bases and J gave up 2 bases, with 13 bases separating them. The CDR3 has 15 amino acids. The CDR3 sequence is CASSEGETVNTEAFF. CDR3 bases: TGTGCCAGCAGTGAGGGTGAGACAGTAAACACTGAAGCTTTCTTT. Complete variable domain (other parts from reference TRBV2 and TRBJ1-1): EPEVTQTPSHQVTQMGQEVILRCVPISNHLYFYWYRQILGQKVEFLVSFYNNEISEKSEIFDDQFSVERPDGSNFTLKIRSTKLEDSAMYFCASSEGETVNTEAFFGQGTRLTVV.

This clonotype showed up many times. The chain uses TRBV28 and TRBJ1-1, with TRBD1 matching 7 bases. The length of the CDR3 is 13 residues. J gave up 12 bases and V 2 bases, and 9 bases lay outside the gene matches. Germline CDR1 reads MDHEN; CDR2 reads SYDVKM. CDR3 nucleotides: TGTGCCAGCAGTTTACGGGACAGAGTGCCTACTTTCTTT. Protein sequence: CASSLRDRVPTFF.

This clonotype was observed a few times. Mismatch with germline at one junction end may stem from a read error. This rearrangement joins TRBV20-1 to TRBJ1-6, with 7 bases fitting TRBD1. The CDR3 extends over 17 amino acids. CDR1 DFQATT and CDR2 SNEGSKA come from the germline V gene (reference sequence). The CDR3 DNA is TGCAGCGCTACGGGACAGAAGGGGTCGGGGAATAATTCACCCCTCCACTTT. Translation gives CSATGQKGSGNNSPLHF.

This clonotype showed up many times. This CDR3 reads CASSKLPGQLAEQFF. The CDR3 bases are TGTGCCAGCTCAAAGCTCCCGGGACAGCTAGCTGAGCAGTTCTTC. The V gene is TRBV28, the J gene TRBJ2-1, with 7 nucleotides matching TRBD1. The CDR3 extends over 15 amino acids. Germline values: CDR1 MDHEN, CDR2 SYDVKM. After removal of 8 bases from V and 9 bases from J, the junction contained 16 bases not matched to a gene.

This clonotype was seen a few times. The J gene is TRBJ2-6, the V gene TRBV19, with 7 bases that match TRBD1. This CDR3 is built from 19 residues. The germline V gene has CDR1 LNHDA and CDR2 SQIVND (reference sequence). V gave up 5 bases and J gave up 0 bases; unmatched junction bases: 13. CDR3 DNA: TGTGCCAGTAGTGCCTTCGGGACAGCCTTTAGCTCTGGGGCCAACGTCCTGACTTTC. This gives the protein CASSAFGTAFSSGANVLTF. The whole variable domain, filled in from reference TRBV19 and TRBJ2-6, reads DGGITQSPKYLFRKEGQNVTLSCEQNLNHDAMYWYRQDPGQGLRLIYYSQIVNDFQKGDIAEGYSVSREKKESFPLTVTSAQKNPTAFYLCASSAFGTAFSSGANVLTFGAGSRLTVL.

The sample holds many counts of this clonotype. The chain's CDR3 is CSASPGESPYEQYF. The CDR3, as DNA: TGCAGTGCTTCCCCAGGGGAATCCCCCTACGAGCAGTACTTC. The rearrangement joins TRBV20-1 to TRBJ2-7; possible D gene TRBD1, 6 bases. V lost 5 bases to trimming and J lost 2 bases, with 16 bases between them. This CDR3 is 14 amino acids long. Germline V gene data show CDR1 as DFQATT and CDR2 as SNEGSKA (reference sequence).

This clonotype has a count of ten or more. A junction boundary mismatches the germline segment, possibly from a read error. V usage is TRBV2 and J usage is TRBJ2-3; perhaps TRBD2 as D (5 bases). The CDR3 is 18 residues long. Germline loops: CDR1 SNHLY, CDR2 FYNNEI. As DNA, the CDR3 is TGTGCCAGCAGTGAACTAGCTAGACGACGAGATAGCACAGACACGCAGTATTTT. It codes for CASSELARRRDSTDTQYF.

This clonotype was counted many times. This chain connects TRBV11-3 to TRBJ1-4, with D maybe TRBD1 (5 bases). This CDR3 comprises 15 residues. The V and J ends lost 1 base and 6 bases respectively, with 12 bases between them. Germline CDR1 and CDR2: SGHNT and YENEEA. This chain's CDR3 is CASSLGGTSYEKLFF. DNA for the CDR3: TGTGCCAGCAGCTTAGGTGGGACCTCCTATGAAAAACTGTTTTTT. The full variable domain, its missing parts supplied by reference TRBV11-3 and TRBJ1-4, is EAGVVQSPRYKIIEKKQPVAFWCNPISGHNTLYWYLQNLGQGPELLIRYENEEAVDDSQLPKDRFSAERLKGVDSTLKIQPAELGDSAVYLCASSLGGTSYEKLFFGSGTQLSVL.

This clonotype was detected only a few times. DNA for the CDR3: TGTGCCAGCAGCTTGGAACGTCTCCTAGCGGGAGGGGTCGAGCAGTACTTC. Translating it yields CASSLERLLAGGVEQYF. The chain has TRBV5-6 and TRBJ2-7, with 12 bases that match TRBD2. The V segment lost 0 bases and the J segment 6 bases; nucleotides outside the gene matches: 10. The CDR3 length is 17 residues. Germline V lookup: CDR1 SGHDT, CDR2 YYEEEE.

This clonotype has a count of ten or more. The chain couples TRBV3-1 to TRBJ1-1; TRBD1 matches 10 bases. The CDR3 runs to 15 residues. The J segment lost 10 bases and the V segment lost 1 base, leaving 9 bases of the junction unmatched. Looked up from germline, CDR1 is LGHDT and CDR2 is YNNKEL (reference sequence). CDR3 in amino acids: CASSQAGTGEVGAFF. CDR3 bases: TGTGCCAGCAGCCAAGCCGGGACAGGGGAGGTTGGAGCTTTCTTT.